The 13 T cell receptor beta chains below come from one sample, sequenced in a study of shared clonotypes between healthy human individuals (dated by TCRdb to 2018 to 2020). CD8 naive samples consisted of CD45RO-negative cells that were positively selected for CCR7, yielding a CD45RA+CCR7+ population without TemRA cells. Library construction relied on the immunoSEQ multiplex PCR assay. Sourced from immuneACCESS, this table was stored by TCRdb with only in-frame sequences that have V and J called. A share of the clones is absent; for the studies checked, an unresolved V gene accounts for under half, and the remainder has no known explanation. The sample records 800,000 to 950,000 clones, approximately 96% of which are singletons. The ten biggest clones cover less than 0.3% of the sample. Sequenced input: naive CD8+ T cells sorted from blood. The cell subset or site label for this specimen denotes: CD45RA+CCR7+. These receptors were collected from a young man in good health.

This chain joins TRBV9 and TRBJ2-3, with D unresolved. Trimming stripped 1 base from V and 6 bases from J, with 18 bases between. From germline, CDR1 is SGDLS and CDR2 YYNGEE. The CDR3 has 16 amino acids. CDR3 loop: CASSVRAVAQTDTQYF. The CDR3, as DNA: TGTGCCAGCAGCGTAAGGGCCGTGGCCCAGACGGATACGCAGTATTTT.

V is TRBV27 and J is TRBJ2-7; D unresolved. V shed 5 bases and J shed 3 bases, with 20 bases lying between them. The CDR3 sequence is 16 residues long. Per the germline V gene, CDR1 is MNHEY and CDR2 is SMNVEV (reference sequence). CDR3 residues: CASSTLLGDGFYEQYF. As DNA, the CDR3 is TGTGCCAGCAGTACTCTATTAGGTGACGGGTTCTACGAGCAGTACTTC.

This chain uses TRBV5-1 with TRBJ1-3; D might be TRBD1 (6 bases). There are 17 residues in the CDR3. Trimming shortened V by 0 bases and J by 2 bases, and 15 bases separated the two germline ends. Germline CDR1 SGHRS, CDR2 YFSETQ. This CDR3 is CASSLVGGAGPGNTIYF. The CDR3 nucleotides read TGCGCCAGCAGCTTGGTGGGGGGCGCGGGTCCTGGAAACACCATATATTTT.

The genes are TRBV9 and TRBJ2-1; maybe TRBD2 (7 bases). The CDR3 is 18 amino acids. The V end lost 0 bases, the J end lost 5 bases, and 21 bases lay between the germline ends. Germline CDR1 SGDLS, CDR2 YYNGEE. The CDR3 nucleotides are TGTGCCAGCAGCGTAGAGGGGGAGCTCGCGGGGGCAAACAATGAGCAGTTCTTC. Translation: CASSVEGELAGANNEQFF.

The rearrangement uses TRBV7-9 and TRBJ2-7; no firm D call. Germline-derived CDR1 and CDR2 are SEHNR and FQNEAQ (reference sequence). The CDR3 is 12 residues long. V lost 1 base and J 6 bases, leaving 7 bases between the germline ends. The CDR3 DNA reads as TGTGCCAGCAGCTTAGGAGTACTCGAGCAGTACTTC. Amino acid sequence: CASSLGVLEQYF.

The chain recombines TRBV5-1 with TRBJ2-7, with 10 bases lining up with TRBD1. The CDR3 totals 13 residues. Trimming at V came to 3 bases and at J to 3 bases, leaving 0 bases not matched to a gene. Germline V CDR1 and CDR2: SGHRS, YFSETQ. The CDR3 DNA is TGCGCCAGCAGCTGGGACAGGGGCTACGAGCAGTACTTC. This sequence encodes CASSWDRGYEQYF.

CDR3 in amino acids: CASSEQGGGTEAFF. The CDR3 nucleotides are TGTGCCAGCAGCGAGCAGGGGGGAGGGACTGAAGCTTTCTTT. The genes are TRBV7-8 and TRBJ1-1; 7 bases are shared with TRBD1. The CDR3 loop spans 14 amino acids. With V trimmed by 5 bases and J by 5 bases, 8 bases remained unmatched. Germline lookup yields CDR1 SGHVS and CDR2 FQNEAQ.

The CDR3 reads CASRPRTGGGTDTQYF. The CDR3 DNA reads as TGTGCCAGCAGACCAAGGACAGGGGGCGGCACAGATACGCAGTATTTT. The J gene is TRBJ2-3, the V gene TRBV11-2; 11 bases map to TRBD1. V gave up 6 bases and J gave up 1 base; unmatched junction bases: 6. Germline V gene lookup returns CDR1 SGHAT and CDR2 FQNNGV. This CDR3 has 16 residues.

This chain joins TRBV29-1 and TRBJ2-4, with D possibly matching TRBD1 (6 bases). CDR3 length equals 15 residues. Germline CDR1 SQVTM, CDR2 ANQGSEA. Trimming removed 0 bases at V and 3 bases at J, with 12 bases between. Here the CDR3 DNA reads TGCAGCGTTGAAGATCCCACAGGGAACAAAAACATTCAGTACTTC. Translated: CSVEDPTGNKNIQYF.

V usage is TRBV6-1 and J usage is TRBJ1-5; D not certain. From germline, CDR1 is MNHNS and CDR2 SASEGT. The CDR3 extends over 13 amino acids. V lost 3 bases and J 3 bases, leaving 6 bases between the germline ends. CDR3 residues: CASSDGLNQPQHF. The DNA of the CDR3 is TGTGCCAGCAGTGACGGCCTCAATCAGCCCCAGCATTTT.

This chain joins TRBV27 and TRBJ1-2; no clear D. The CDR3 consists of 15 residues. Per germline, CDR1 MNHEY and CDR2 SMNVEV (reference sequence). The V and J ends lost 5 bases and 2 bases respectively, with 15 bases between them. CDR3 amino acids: CASSPKDGPNYGYTF. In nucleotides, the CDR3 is TGTGCCAGCAGTCCCAAGGACGGCCCGAACTATGGCTACACCTTC.

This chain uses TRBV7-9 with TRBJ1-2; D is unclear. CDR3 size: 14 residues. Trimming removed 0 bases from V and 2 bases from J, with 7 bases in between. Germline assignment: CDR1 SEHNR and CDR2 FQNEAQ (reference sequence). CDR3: CASSLAAGNYGYTF. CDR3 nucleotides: TGTGCCAGCAGCTTAGCTGCGGGAAACTATGGCTACACCTTC.

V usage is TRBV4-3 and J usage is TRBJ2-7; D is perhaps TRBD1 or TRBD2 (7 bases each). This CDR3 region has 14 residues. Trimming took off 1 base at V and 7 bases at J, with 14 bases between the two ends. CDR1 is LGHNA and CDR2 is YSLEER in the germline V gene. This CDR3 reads CASSQATGRDEQYF. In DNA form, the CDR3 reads TGCGCCAGCAGCCAAGCGACAGGGAGGGATGAGCAGTACTTC.